This T cell receptor (beta chain) was identified in a study of chemoradiotherapy in HPV16-positive cancers. Germline assignment: CDR1 SGHVS and CDR2 FQNEAQ. Trimming cost V 9 bases and J 7 bases; bases outside gene matches: 9. The CDR3 covers 14 residues. Profiled with immunoSEQ multiplex PCR; TCRdb holds only in-frame clones, not every one. Altogether over 30,000 clones are present, about 80% being singletons, with the ten largest covering 3.5% to 4%. On this clone: Its antigen remains unidentified.

Study results and limitations: Candidate HPV-specific clones and E7-related TCR motifs grew in tumor during treatment.

The chain couples TRBV7-8 to TRBJ2-1, with 10 bases that match TRBD1. Here the sequenced sample was blood, taken from a patient who underwent chemoradiotherapy. The sequence was obtained from a human donor with HPV-associated anogenital cancer. The CDR3, as DNA: TGTGCCAGTTCCGGGAGACAGGGGGCGAATGAGCAGTTCTTC. Translation: CASSGRQGANEQFF.